This T cell receptor (beta chain) was recorded in a study of low-dose radiotherapy and immunotherapy resistance in tumors. This clonotype has at least ten counts. Regarding time point: before trial treatment. Primers targeting TRAV and TRBV primed first-strand cDNA, covering alpha and beta chains. With a constant-region primer and a V-primer adapter, TCRs were subjected to approximately 21 PCR cycles of amplification. In TCRdb, the reads were re-called with MiXCR into one record per CDR3 protein. The sample holds some 60,000 distinct CDR3 sequences, about 25% seen once. The source is a male donor with rectosigmoid adenocarcinoma. The source material was PBMCs, sampled before treatment.

CDR3 residues: CASSLPSGGKAQFF. In nucleotides, the CDR3 is TGTGCCAGCAGTCTACCTTCGGGCGGGAAAGCGCAGTTCTTC. V usage is TRBV28 and J usage is TRBJ2-1; perhaps TRBD2 as D (6 bases). Germline V gene lookup returns CDR1 MDHEN and CDR2 SYDVKM. V dropped 5 bases and J dropped 12 bases, with 20 bases sitting between them. This CDR3 comprises 14 residues.